The 10 T cell receptor beta chains below come from one sample, sequenced in a study of identical twins. MiXCR was run by TCRdb on the 5' RACE reads, yielding one entry per CDR3 protein. The sample lists approximately 620,000 distinct CDR3 sequences; 8.6% were seen once. These data were also reused for a study on yellow fever vaccine responses in identical twins.

The sequenced sample was PBMCs. The receptors come from a woman under 30 in good health.

This clonotype was seen more than once but under ten times. V gene TRBV4-1 combines with J gene TRBJ2-7; D may be TRBD1 (6 bases). Germline V gives CDR1 MGHRA, CDR2 YSYEKL. This CDR3 has 14 residues. Trimming shortened V by 5 bases and J by 0 bases, and 11 bases separated the two germline ends. The CDR3 loop is CASSWDKGSYEQYF. CDR3 DNA: TGCGCCAGCAGCTGGGACAAGGGCTCCTACGAGCAGTACTTC.

This clonotype was observed a few times. This CDR3 is CASSYSSRVLQETQYF. The CDR3 nucleotides read TGTGCCAGCAGTTACAGTTCTAGGGTTTTACAAGAGACCCAGTACTTC. The V call is TRBV6-5, the J call TRBJ2-5; D gene ambiguous. Germline V gives CDR1 MNHEY, CDR2 SVGAGI. V lost 2 bases to trimming and J lost 2 bases, with 15 bases between them. This CDR3 has 16 amino acids.

This clonotype appeared many times. Written as DNA, the CDR3 is TGTGCCAGCAGCCAAAGGGCTAAAAACATTCAGTACTTC. It codes for CASSQRAKNIQYF. This sequence joins TRBV3-1 and TRBJ2-4; D remains unclear. V lost 2 bases and J 4 bases, leaving 6 bases between the germline ends. Germline loops: CDR1 LGHDT, CDR2 YNNKEL (reference sequence). The CDR3 length is 13 residues.

This clonotype was counted at least ten times. This chain uses TRBV18 with TRBJ2-3; D call uncertain. V was trimmed by 8 bases and J by 2 bases, leaving 8 bases between them. CDR1 is KGHSH, CDR2 LQKENI, per germline. This CDR3 has 12 amino acids. The CDR3 spells CASSPPTDTQYF. CDR3 bases: TGTGCCAGCAGCCCCCCCACAGATACGCAGTATTTT.

The chain links TRBV11-2 to TRBJ2-3, with D tentatively TRBD2 (6 bases). The CDR3 is 15 residues long. Per germline, CDR1 SGHAT and CDR2 FQNNGV. V dropped 0 bases and J dropped 4 bases, with 11 bases sitting between them. For the CDR3, the DNA is TGTGCCAGCAGCTTAGAGCAGGGAGGCGCAGATACGCAGTATTTT. Translation gives CASSLEQGGADTQYF.

This chain connects TRBV6-6 to TRBJ2-7; D gene ambiguous. The CDR3 extends over 12 amino acids. CDR1 is MNHNY, CDR2 SVGAGI, per germline (reference sequence). Trimming took 9 bases from V and 6 from J, leaving 15 bases between them. CDR3: CARTATIPEQYF. DNA of the CDR3: TGTGCCAGGACCGCTACTATACCCGAGCAGTACTTC.

J is TRBJ2-7 and V is TRBV4-1; D gene unclear. There are 17 residues in the CDR3. V was clipped by 0 bases and J by 0 bases, with 15 bases between them. Germline CDR1 is MGHRA and CDR2 is YSYEKL. CDR3 protein: CASSQDPPRASSYEQYF. CDR3 in DNA: TGCGCCAGCAGCCAAGATCCCCCAAGGGCCAGCTCCTACGAGCAGTACTTC.

This clonotype was observed many times. V gene TRBV29-1 combines with J gene TRBJ1-4; no clear D gene. Trimming took 4 bases from V and 7 from J, leaving 13 bases between them. Germline V gives CDR1 SQVTM, CDR2 ANQGSEA. The CDR3 length is 13 residues. The CDR3 is CSVGRNVGEKLFF. The CDR3 DNA reads TGCAGCGTTGGCAGGAATGTAGGTGAAAAACTGTTTTTT.

The gene calls are TRBV5-1 and TRBJ2-6; D not resolved. V dropped 4 bases and J dropped 3 bases, with 20 bases sitting between them. The CDR3 has 18 amino acids. Germline V gene data show CDR1 as SGHRS and CDR2 as YFSETQ. CDR3 bases: TGCGCCAGCAGCCCGGTGGCACAGCCAGTCTGTGGGGCCAACGTCCTGACTTTC. It is translated as CASSPVAQPVCGANVLTF.

The chain has TRBV19 and TRBJ2-1; TRBD1 is a possible D gene (6 bases). The V and J ends lost 0 bases and 4 bases respectively, with 10 bases between them. Germline lookup yields CDR1 LNHDA and CDR2 SQIVND (reference sequence). The CDR3 has 15 residues. CDR3 bases: TGTGCCAGTAGTATAGAAGGGACAATGTACAATGAGCAGTTCTTC. Translation: CASSIEGTMYNEQFF.